The present T cell receptor beta chain was sequenced within a study of T cell clones after liver transplantation. CDR1 MNHNY and CDR2 SVGAGI come from the germline V gene (reference sequence). The V end was cut by 7 bases, the J end by 4 bases, with 13 bases between. CDR3 length equals 13 residues. Profiling relied on immunoSEQ multiplex PCR, and the TCRdb table lists in-frame clones only, not all of them. Among about 21,000 clones listed, roughly 92% were seen once. V gene TRBV6-6 combines with J gene TRBJ1-2, with D unresolved. The receptor was derived from a human patient who received a liver transplant. Some of the T cells may derive from the graft donor. This material consisted of CD8+ T cells from blood, taken less than 26 months after liver transplant. The CDR3 is CASTENALYGYTF. The CDR3 DNA sequence: TGTGCCAGCACTGAAAATGCCCTCTATGGCTACACCTTC.